A selection of T cell receptor beta chains follows, all from one sample in a study of shared clonotypes between healthy human individuals. Profiled with immunoSEQ multiplex PCR; TCRdb holds only in-frame clones, not every one. The repertoire holds about 2.2 million clones, with approximately 92% as singletons. Sequencing input: naive CD8+ T cells from PBMCs. Receptors originate from a man aged 18 to 29 in good health. Some clones in this sample may be carry-over from other donors' samples. Each CDR3 is given with its conserved first and last residue. A D gene is named only where the DNA matches it firmly. Some rows have no size entry. The others give once, few or many, or a class for an expanded clone.

V	D	size	J	CDR3	DNA
TRBV4-2	NA	once	TRBJ2-7	CASSQYEEGTYEQYF	TGTGCCAGCAGCCAATATGAGGAGGGAACCTACGAGCAGTACTTC
TRBV27	NA	NA	TRBJ2-2	CASSLGGVNTGELFF	TGTGCCAGCTCTTTGGGGGGCGTGAACACCGGGGAGCTGTTTTTT
TRBV19	NA	NA	TRBJ1-2	CASSISASYGYTF	TGTGCCAGTAGTATATCAGCCTCCTATGGCTACACCTTC
TRBV9	TRBD1	NA	TRBJ2-1	CASSDVGTGAYNEQFF	TGTGCCAGCAGCGATGTGGGGACAGGGGCCTACAATGAGCAGTTCTTC
TRBV28	TRBD2	NA	TRBJ2-5	CASSFYFRSSGRAGAQETQYF	TGTGCCAGCAGTTTTTACTTCCGGAGTAGCGGGAGGGCCGGGGCGCAAGAGACCCAGTACTTC
TRBV28	NA	NA	TRBJ2-7	CASSLVRNYEQYF	TGTGCCAGCAGTTTAGTGAGAAATTACGAGCAGTACTTC
TRBV7-9	TRBD1	NA	TRBJ1-1	CASSLNNPSGDRGTEAFF	TGTGCCAGCAGCTTAAACAACCCTTCGGGGGACAGGGGCACTGAAGCTTTCTTT
TRBV4-3	NA	once	TRBJ1-2	CASSQGTVNYGYTF	TGCGCCAGCAGCCAAGGGACAGTGAACTATGGCTACACCTTC
TRBV11-2	TRBD2	NA	TRBJ2-5	CASSLEGLAGGQETQYF	TGTGCCAGCAGCTTAGAGGGACTAGCGGGAGGGCAAGAGACCCAGTACTTC
TRBV9	NA	NA	TRBJ2-2	CASSPLGGDRFTGELFF	TGTGCCAGCAGCCCCCTTGGAGGAGATCGGTTCACCGGGGAGCTGTTTTTT
TRBV10-1	TRBD2	NA	TRBJ2-1	CASSRLAGTYNEQFF	TGCGCCAGCAGCCGACTAGCGGGAACCTACAATGAGCAGTTCTTC
TRBV10-3	NA	NA	TRBJ2-1	CAISEGRGQFF	TGTGCCATCAGTGAGGGTCGGGGGCAGTTCTTC
TRBV27	NA	NA	TRBJ2-7	CASSFGPIYEQYF	TGTGCCAGCAGTTTCGGACCAATTTACGAGCAGTACTTC
TRBV9	NA	NA	TRBJ1-1	CASGNARRAEAFF	TGTGCCAGCGGGAATGCTAGGAGGGCTGAAGCTTTCTTT
TRBV14	TRBD2	once	TRBJ2-3	CASSYLAGYTDTQYF	TGTGCCAGCAGCTACTTAGCGGGATACACAGATACGCAGTATTTT
TRBV4-1	NA	NA	TRBJ2-7	CASSQDQGGSYEQYF	TGCGCCAGCAGCCAAGATCAGGGGGGGTCCTACGAGCAGTACTTC
TRBV19	TRBD1	NA	TRBJ1-5	CASAQSGSGQIHSNQPQHF	TGTGCCAGTGCACAGAGCGGGTCGGGACAGATTCATAGCAATCAGCCCCAGCATTTT
TRBV28	NA	NA	TRBJ1-2	CASSLFRKSHYGYTF	TGTGCCAGCAGTTTATTCCGGAAAAGCCACTATGGCTACACCTTC
TRBV28	NA	NA	TRBJ2-7	CASSVWTESYEQYF	TGTGCCAGCAGTGTCTGGACAGAGTCCTACGAGCAGTACTTC
TRBV2	TRBD2	NA	TRBJ2-7	CASSDQLAGGSYEQYF	TGTGCCAGCAGTGACCAACTAGCGGGAGGCTCCTACGAGCAGTACTTC
TRBV7-9	NA	NA	TRBJ1-1	CASSLDLRAGTEAFF	TGTGCCAGCAGCTTAGATCTGAGGGCGGGCACTGAAGCTTTCTTT
TRBV13	TRBD1	NA	TRBJ2-7	CASSPEGDRGHTSYEQYF	TGTGCCAGCAGCCCAGAGGGGGACAGGGGGCACACCTCCTACGAGCAGTACTTC
TRBV5-1	NA	NA	TRBJ2-1	CASSLEARSDYNEQFF	TGCGCCAGCAGCTTGGAAGCGCGGTCGGACTACAATGAGCAGTTCTTC
TRBV27	NA	NA	TRBJ1-1	CASSLRSGTEAFF	TGTGCCAGCAGTTTGAGGTCCGGGACTGAAGCTTTCTTT
TRBV5-1	TRBD2	NA	TRBJ2-7	CASRIGDGGWYEQYF	TGCGCCAGCAGAATCGGGGACGGGGGGTGGTACGAGCAGTACTTC
TRBV7-9	NA	NA	TRBJ1-2	CASSPRTLDPSGYTF	TGTGCCAGCAGCCCCCGGACACTTGACCCCTCTGGCTACACCTTC
TRBV15	TRBD2	NA	TRBJ2-5	CATSRVPSGMFETQYF	TGTGCCACCAGCAGAGTCCCCAGCGGGATGTTCGAGACCCAGTACTTC
TRBV19	NA	NA	TRBJ2-2	CASSLTLSGELFF	TGTGCCAGTAGTCTAACATTGTCCGGGGAGCTGTTTTTT
TRBV4-1	TRBD2	NA	TRBJ2-1	CASSPRTSGNEQFF	TGCGCCAGCAGCCCACGGACTAGCGGGAATGAGCAGTTCTTC
TRBV18	TRBD2	NA	TRBJ2-5	CASSPPGTSGMGQETQYF	TGTGCCAGCTCACCCCCCGGGACTAGCGGGATGGGGCAAGAGACCCAGTACTTC
TRBV5-1	TRBD2	NA	TRBJ2-1	CASSFPGQGASNPSGRGEQFF	TGCGCCAGCAGCTTCCCCGGGCAGGGGGCCTCCAATCCTAGCGGGAGGGGTGAGCAGTTCTTC
TRBV28	NA	NA	TRBJ1-2	CASGGDRNYGYTF	TGTGCCAGCGGCGGCGACAGGAACTATGGCTACACCTTC
TRBV6-1	NA	NA	TRBJ1-4	CASSDWGATNEKLFF	TGTGCCAGCAGTGATTGGGGCGCAACTAATGAAAAACTGTTTTTT
TRBV5-4	NA	NA	TRBJ2-7	CASSPPKGNEQYF	TGTGCCAGCAGCCCTCCCAAAGGGAACGAGCAGTACTTC
TRBV4-1	NA	NA	TRBJ1-1	CASSQDIWAEGTNTEAFF	TGCGCCAGCAGCCAAGATATTTGGGCGGAGGGGACGAACACTGAAGCTTTCTTT
TRBV5-1	TRBD2	NA	TRBJ2-1	CASSLHREGPRNEQFF	TGCGCCAGCAGCTTGCATCGGGAGGGCCCCCGCAATGAGCAGTTCTTC
TRBV4-2	TRBD2	NA	TRBJ2-7	CASSQEGTSGQNEQYF	TGTGCCAGCAGCCAAGAGGGGACTAGCGGCCAGAACGAGCAGTACTTC
TRBV4-1	NA	NA	TRBJ2-2	CASSQVGGPWGTGELFF	TGCGCCAGCAGCCAAGTTGGGGGGCCGTGGGGCACCGGGGAGCTGTTTTTT
TRBV25-1	NA	NA	TRBJ2-2	CASRPMIENTGELFF	TGTGCCAGCAGGCCTATGATTGAGAACACCGGGGAGCTGTTTTTT
TRBV9	NA	few	TRBJ1-4	CASSVQGSTNEKLFF	TGTGCCAGCAGCGTACAGGGTTCGACTAATGAAAAACTGTTTTTT
TRBV2	NA	NA	TRBJ2-1	CASPGVSRRVEQFF	TGTGCCAGCCCGGGAGTGTCGCGACGGGTTGAGCAGTTCTTC
TRBV7-2	TRBD1	NA	TRBJ1-2	CASSLAGQGANYGYTF	TGTGCCAGCAGCTTAGCCGGACAGGGGGCGAACTATGGCTACACCTTC
TRBV4-1	NA	NA	TRBJ1-1	CASSQGTGLRDTEAFF	TGCGCCAGCAGCCAAGGAACAGGGTTAAGGGACACTGAAGCTTTCTTT